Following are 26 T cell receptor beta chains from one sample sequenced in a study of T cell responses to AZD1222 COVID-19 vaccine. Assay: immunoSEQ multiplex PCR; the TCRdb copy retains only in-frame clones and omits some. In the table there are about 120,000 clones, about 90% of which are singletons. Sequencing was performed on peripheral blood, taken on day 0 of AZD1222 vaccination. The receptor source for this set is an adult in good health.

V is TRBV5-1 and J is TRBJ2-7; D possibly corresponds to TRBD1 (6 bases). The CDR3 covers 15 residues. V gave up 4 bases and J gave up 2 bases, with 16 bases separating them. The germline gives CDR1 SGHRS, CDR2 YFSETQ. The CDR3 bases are TGCGCCAGCAGCGCCGGGACAACGAATCCCTACGAGCAGTACTTC. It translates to CASSAGTTNPYEQYF.

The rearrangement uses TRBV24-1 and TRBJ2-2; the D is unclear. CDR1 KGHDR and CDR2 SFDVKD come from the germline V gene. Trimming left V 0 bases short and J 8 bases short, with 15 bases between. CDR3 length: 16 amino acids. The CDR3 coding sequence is TGTGCCACCAGTGATTTGGTCCGGGCCCCCGGTGGGGAGCTGTTTTTT. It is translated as CATSDLVRAPGGELFF.

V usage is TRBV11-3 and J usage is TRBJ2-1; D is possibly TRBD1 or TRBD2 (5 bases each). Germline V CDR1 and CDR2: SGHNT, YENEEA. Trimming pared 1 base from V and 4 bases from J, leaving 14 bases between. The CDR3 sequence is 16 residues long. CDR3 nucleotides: TGTGCCAGCAGCTTAGGGATTGTCGGGGCTTACAATGAGCAGTTCTTC. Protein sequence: CASSLGIVGAYNEQFF.

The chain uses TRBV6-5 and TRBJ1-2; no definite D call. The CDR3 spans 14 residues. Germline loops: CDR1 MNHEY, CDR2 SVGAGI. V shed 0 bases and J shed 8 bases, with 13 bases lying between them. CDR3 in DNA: TGTGCCAGCAGTTACTCCCGCGGAGGGCACGGCTACACCTTC. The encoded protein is CASSYSRGGHGYTF.

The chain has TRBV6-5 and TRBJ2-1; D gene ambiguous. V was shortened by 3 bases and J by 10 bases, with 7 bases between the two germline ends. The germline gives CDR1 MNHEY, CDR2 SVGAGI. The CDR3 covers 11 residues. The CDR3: CASSYAREQFF. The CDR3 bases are TGTGCCAGCAGTTATGCTAGGGAGCAGTTCTTC.

CDR3 sequence (DNA): TGCGCCAGCAGCTGGGGGGATACGGGCACCGGGGAGCTGTTTTTT. Residues: CASSWGDTGTGELFF. The genes are TRBV5-1 and TRBJ2-2; tentatively, D is TRBD2 (6 bases). The V gene lost 3 bases and the J gene lost 4 bases, with 13 bases spanning the gap. The CDR3 extends over 15 amino acids. Germline-derived CDR1 and CDR2 are SGHRS and YFSETQ.

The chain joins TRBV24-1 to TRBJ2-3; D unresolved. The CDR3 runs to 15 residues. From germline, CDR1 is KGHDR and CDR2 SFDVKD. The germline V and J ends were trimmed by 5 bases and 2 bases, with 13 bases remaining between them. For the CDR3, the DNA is TGTGCCACCAGTGGACCGACACCCCCCACAGATACGCAGTATTTT. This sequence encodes CATSGPTPPTDTQYF.

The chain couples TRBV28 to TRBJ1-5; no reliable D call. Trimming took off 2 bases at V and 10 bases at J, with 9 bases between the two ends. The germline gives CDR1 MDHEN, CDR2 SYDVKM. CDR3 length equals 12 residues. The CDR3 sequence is CASSLSAGPQHF. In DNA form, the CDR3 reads TGTGCCAGCAGTTTAAGTGCGGGACCCCAGCATTTT. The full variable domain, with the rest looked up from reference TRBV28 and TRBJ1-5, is DVKVTQSSRYLVKRTGEKVFLECVQDMDHENMFWYRQDPGLGLRLIYFSYDVKMKEKGDIPEGYSVSREKKERFSLILESASTNQTSMYLCASSLSAGPQHFGDGTRLSIL.

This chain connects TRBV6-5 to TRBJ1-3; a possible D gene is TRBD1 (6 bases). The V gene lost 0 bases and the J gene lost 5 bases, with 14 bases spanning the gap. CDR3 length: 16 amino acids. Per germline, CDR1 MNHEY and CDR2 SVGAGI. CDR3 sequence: CASSYSGQGQRNTIYF. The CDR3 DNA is TGTGCCAGCAGTTACTCGGGGCAGGGGCAGAGAAACACCATATATTTT.

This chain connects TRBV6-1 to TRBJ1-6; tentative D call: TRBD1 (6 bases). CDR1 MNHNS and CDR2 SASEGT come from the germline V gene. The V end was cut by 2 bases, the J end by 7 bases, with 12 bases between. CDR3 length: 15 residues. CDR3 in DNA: TGTGCCAGCAGTGAACTGGGGGGGCGAAATTCACCCCTCCACTTT. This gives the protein CASSELGGRNSPLHF.

CDR3 in amino acids: CASSLAWGGNQPQHF. Written as DNA, the CDR3 is TGTGCCAGCAGTCTCGCGTGGGGGGGCAATCAGCCCCAGCATTTT. The gene calls are TRBV27 and TRBJ1-5; D perhaps matches TRBD1 (5 bases). Trimming removed 5 bases from V and 2 bases from J, with 13 bases in between. This CDR3 has 15 amino acids. Germline CDR1 and CDR2: MNHEY and SMNVEV (reference sequence).

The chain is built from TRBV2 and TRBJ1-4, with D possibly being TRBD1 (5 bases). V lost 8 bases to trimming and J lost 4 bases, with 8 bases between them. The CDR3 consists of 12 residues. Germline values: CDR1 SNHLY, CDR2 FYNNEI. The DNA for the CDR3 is TGTGCCAGCCGGGACCATAATGAAAAACTGTTTTTT. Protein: CASRDHNEKLFF.

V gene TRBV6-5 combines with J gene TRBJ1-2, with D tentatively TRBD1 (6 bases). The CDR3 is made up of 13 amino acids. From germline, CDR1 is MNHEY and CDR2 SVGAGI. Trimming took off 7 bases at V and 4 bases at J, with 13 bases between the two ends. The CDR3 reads CASKPQGGYGYTF. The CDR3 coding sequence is TGTGCCAGCAAACCACAGGGTGGCTATGGCTACACCTTC.

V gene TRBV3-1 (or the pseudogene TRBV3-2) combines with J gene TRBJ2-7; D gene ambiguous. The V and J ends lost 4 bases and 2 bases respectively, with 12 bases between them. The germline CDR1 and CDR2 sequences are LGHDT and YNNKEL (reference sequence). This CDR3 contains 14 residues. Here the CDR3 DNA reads TGTGCCAGCAGCCGGGCAACTAATACCTACGAGCAGTACTTC. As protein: CASSRATNTYEQYF.

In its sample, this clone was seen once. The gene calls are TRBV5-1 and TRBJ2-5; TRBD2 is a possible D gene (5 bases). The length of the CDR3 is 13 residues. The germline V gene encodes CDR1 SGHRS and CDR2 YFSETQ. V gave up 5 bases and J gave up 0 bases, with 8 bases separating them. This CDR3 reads CASRDYNQETQYF. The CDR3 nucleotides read TGCGCCAGCAGAGACTACAACCAAGAGACCCAGTACTTC.

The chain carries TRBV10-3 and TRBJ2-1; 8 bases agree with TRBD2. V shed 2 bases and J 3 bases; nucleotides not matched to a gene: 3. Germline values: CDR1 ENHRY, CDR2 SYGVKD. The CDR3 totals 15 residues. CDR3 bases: TGTGCCATCAGTGAGCGGGAGGGCCTCTACAATGAGCAGTTCTTC. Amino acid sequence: CAISEREGLYNEQFF.

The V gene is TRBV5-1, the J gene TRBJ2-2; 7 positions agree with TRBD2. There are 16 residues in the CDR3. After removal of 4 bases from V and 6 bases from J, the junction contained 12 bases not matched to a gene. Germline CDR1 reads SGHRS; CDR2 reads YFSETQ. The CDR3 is CASSPNAGVGSGELFF. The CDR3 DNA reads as TGCGCCAGCAGCCCCAACGCGGGAGTGGGATCCGGGGAGCTGTTTTTT.

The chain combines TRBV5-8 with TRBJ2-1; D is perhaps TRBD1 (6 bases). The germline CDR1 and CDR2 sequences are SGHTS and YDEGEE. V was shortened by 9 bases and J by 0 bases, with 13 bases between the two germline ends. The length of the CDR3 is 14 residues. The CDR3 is CATRTDSSYNEQFF. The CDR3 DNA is TGTGCCACCAGGACAGACAGCTCCTACAATGAGCAGTTCTTC.

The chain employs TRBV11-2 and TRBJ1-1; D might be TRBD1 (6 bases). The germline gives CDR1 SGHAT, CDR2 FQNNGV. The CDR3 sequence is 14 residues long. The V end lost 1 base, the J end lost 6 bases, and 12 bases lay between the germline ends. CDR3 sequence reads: CASSLGFRGPEAFF. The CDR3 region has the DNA TGTGCCAGCAGCTTAGGGTTCCGGGGGCCTGAAGCTTTCTTT. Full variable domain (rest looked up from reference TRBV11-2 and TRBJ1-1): EAGVAQSPRYKIIEKRQSVAFWCNPISGHATLYWYQQILGQGPKLLIQFQNNGVVDDSQLPKDRFSAERLKGVDSTLKIQPAKLEDSAVYLCASSLGFRGPEAFFGQGTRLTVV.

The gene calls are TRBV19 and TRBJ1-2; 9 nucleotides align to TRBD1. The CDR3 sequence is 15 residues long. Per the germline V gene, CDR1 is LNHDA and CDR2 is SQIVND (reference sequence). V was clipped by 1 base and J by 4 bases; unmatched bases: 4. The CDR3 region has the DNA TGTGCCAGTAGTATAGGGGGGACAGGGAGCTATGGCTACACCTTC. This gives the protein CASSIGGTGSYGYTF.

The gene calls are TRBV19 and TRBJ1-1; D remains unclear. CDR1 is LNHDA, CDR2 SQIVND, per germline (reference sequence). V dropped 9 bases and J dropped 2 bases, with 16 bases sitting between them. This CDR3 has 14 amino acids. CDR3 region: CASLPRGGNTEAFF. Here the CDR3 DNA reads TGTGCCAGCCTACCACGGGGTGGTAACACTGAAGCTTTCTTT.

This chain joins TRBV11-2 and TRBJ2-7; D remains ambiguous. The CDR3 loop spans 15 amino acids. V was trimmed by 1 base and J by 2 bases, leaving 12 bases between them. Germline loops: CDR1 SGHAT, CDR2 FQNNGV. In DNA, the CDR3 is TGTGCCAGCAGCTTAGCGGACCGGATGACCTACGAGCAGTACTTC. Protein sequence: CASSLADRMTYEQYF.

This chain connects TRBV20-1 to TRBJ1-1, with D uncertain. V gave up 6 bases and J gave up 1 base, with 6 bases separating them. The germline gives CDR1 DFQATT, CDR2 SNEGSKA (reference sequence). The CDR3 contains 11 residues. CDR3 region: CSARRNTEAFF. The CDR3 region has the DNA TGCAGTGCGAGGAGGAACACTGAAGCTTTCTTT.

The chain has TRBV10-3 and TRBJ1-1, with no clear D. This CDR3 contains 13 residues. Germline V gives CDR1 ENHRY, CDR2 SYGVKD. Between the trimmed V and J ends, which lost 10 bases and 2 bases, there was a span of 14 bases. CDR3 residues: CATSGGINTEAFF. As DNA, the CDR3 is TGTGCCACCTCGGGAGGGATCAACACTGAAGCTTTCTTT.

The CDR3 DNA reads as TGTGCCAGCAGCTCCTACGGACAGGCAACTAATGAAAAACTGTTTTTT. Translation: CASSSYGQATNEKLFF. The chain carries TRBV7-2 and TRBJ1-4, with 7 bases that match TRBD1. Per germline, CDR1 SGHTA and CDR2 FQGNSA. This CDR3 region has 16 residues. Trimming cost V 4 bases and J 0 bases; bases outside gene matches: 5.

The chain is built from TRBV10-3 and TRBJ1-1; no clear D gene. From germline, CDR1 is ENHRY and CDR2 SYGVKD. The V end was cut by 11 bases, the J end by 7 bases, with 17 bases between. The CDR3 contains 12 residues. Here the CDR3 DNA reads TGTGCCGTCATGGACCCCGGGCTTGAAGCTTTCTTT. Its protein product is CAVMDPGLEAFF.